These T cell receptor beta chains were read from a single sample in a study of control samples from healthy donors and cancer patients. Generated by immunoSEQ multiplex PCR, the TCRdb table keeps only in-frame clones and is missing some. This sample has about 100,000 clones, with 85% found just once. The sample taken for sequencing was blood. All receptors come from a man under 40 in good health. The CDR3 runs from the conserved cysteine through the conserved F or W. A D gene is named only where the DNA matches it firmly. Expanded clones get a size class; other rows say once, few or many, or leave the size out.

j_call: TRBJ1-6
d_call: -
clone_size: hyperexpanded
cdr3_length: 15
v_call: TRBV7-9
cdr3_aa: CASSLDPPAGSPLHF
cdr3_nt: TGTGCCAGCAGCTTAGATCCCCCGGCCGGCTCACCCCTCCACTTT

j_call: TRBJ1-1
d_call: -
clone_size: -
cdr3_length: 13
v_call: TRBV27
cdr3_aa: CASSFKDRTEAFF
cdr3_nt: TGTGCCAGCAGTTTTAAGGATCGGACTGAAGCTTTCTTT

j_call: TRBJ1-6
d_call: -
clone_size: -
cdr3_length: 15
v_call: TRBV9
cdr3_aa: CASRGGYEYNSPLHF
cdr3_nt: TGTGCCAGCAGGGGGGGGTATGAATACAATTCACCCCTCCACTTT

j_call: TRBJ1-2
d_call: -
clone_size: -
cdr3_length: 12
v_call: TRBV6-6
cdr3_aa: CASSYSSSGYTF
cdr3_nt: TGTGCCAGCAGTTACTCGAGCAGTGGCTACACCTTC

j_call: TRBJ1-1
d_call: -
clone_size: -
cdr3_length: 15
v_call: TRBV19
cdr3_aa: CASSPWDGRNTEAFF
cdr3_nt: TGTGCCAGTAGTCCCTGGGACGGAAGGAACACTGAAGCTTTCTTT

j_call: TRBJ1-1
d_call: -
clone_size: -
cdr3_length: 12
v_call: TRBV10-3
cdr3_aa: CAISERTTEAFF
cdr3_nt: TGTGCCATCAGTGAGCGGACGACTGAAGCTTTCTTT

j_call: TRBJ1-1
d_call: -
clone_size: -
cdr3_length: 11
v_call: TRBV12-3/TRBV12-4
cdr3_aa: CASSLGGEAFF
cdr3_nt: TGTGCCAGCAGTTTGGGAGGGGAAGCTTTCTTT

j_call: TRBJ1-5
d_call: -
clone_size: few
cdr3_length: 12
v_call: TRBV10-3
cdr3_aa: CAIGQGNQPQHF
cdr3_nt: TGTGCCATCGGGCAGGGAAATCAGCCCCAGCATTTT

j_call: TRBJ1-5
d_call: TRBD1
clone_size: -
cdr3_length: 14
v_call: TRBV19
cdr3_aa: CASSGQGADQPQHF
cdr3_nt: TGTGCCAGTAGTGGACAGGGGGCAGATCAGCCCCAGCATTTT

j_call: TRBJ1-3
d_call: TRBD1
clone_size: -
cdr3_length: 16
v_call: TRBV18
cdr3_aa: CASSPLSGQAANTIYF
cdr3_nt: TGTGCCAGCTCACCTTTATCAGGACAGGCCGCAAACACCATATATTTT

j_call: TRBJ1-1
d_call: -
clone_size: -
cdr3_length: 18
v_call: TRBV7-9
cdr3_aa: CASSLDSPDVEGGTEAFF
cdr3_nt: TGTGCCAGCAGCTTAGACTCGCCCGACGTGGAGGGAGGGACTGAAGCTTTCTTT

j_call: TRBJ1-2
d_call: TRBD1
clone_size: -
cdr3_length: 11
v_call: TRBV6-5
cdr3_aa: CASRTGRGYTF
cdr3_nt: TGTGCCAGCAGGACAGGGCGAGGCTACACCTTC

j_call: TRBJ2-3
d_call: -
clone_size: -
cdr3_length: 14
v_call: TRBV3-1/TRBV3-2
cdr3_aa: CASSQDTATDTQYF
cdr3_nt: TGTGCCAGCAGCCAAGATACTGCTACAGATACGCAGTATTTT

j_call: TRBJ1-1
d_call: TRBD1
clone_size: -
cdr3_length: 16
v_call: TRBV18
cdr3_aa: CASSPAGTGVNTEAFF
cdr3_nt: TGTGCCAGCTCACCCGCCGGGACAGGGGTGAACACTGAAGCTTTCTTT